Each of the 30 T cell receptor beta chains below was sequenced from the same sample in a study of tumor-infiltrating lymphocytes in primary liver carcinoma. TCR beta cDNA came from approximately 0.55 ug total RNA, primed with a constant-region primer. Slightly modified ARM-PCR, run as three nested multiplex PCR rounds, produced the TCR beta libraries. The first two PCR rounds used TRBV1-TRBV30 primers with a Cbeta primer, around 10 cycles each. In TCRdb, the multiplex PCR reads were re-called with MiXCR into one record per CDR3 protein. There are 37,000 or so distinct CDR3 sequences in the sample; more than 70% occur only once, and 37% lies in the top ten. Extraction of RNA together with DNA used about 17-30 mg of unsorted bulk tissue. What was sequenced was tumor-adjacent normal liver tissue. All receptors derive from a man aged 35 to 55 with primary liver carcinoma and hepatitis B virus infection.

Comment on this clonotype: The junction differs from germline at one of its ends, possibly a read error. The chain couples TRBV28 to TRBJ1-5; perhaps TRBD1 as D (5 bases). CDR1 is MDHEN, CDR2 SYDVKM, per germline. The CDR3 is 14 amino acids. This CDR3 is CANSLEGATQPKHF. The CDR3 bases are TGTGCCAACAGTTTAGAAGGGGCAACTCAGCCCAAGCATTTT. Drawing the rest from reference TRBV28 and TRBJ1-5, the complete variable domain is DVKVTQSSRYLVKRTGEKVFLECVQDMDHENMFWYRQDPGLGLRLIYFSYDVKMKEKGDIPEGYSVSREKKERFSLILESASTNQTSMYLCANSLEGATQPKHFGDGTRLSIL.

As concerns this clonotype: One end of the junction is discordant with germline, which a read error may explain. The J gene is TRBJ2-5, the V gene TRBV11-2, with D perhaps assigned TRBD1 or TRBD2 (5 bases each). The CDR3 covers 18 residues. The V gene's germline CDR1 is SGHAT and CDR2 FQNNGV. DNA for the CDR3: TGTGCCAGCAGCCCTATCTCAATCCAGGGTACTGGGTGGGAGACCCAATACTTC. It is translated as CASSPISIQGTGWETQYF.

As concerns this clonotype: Its ends do not fully match the called genes, so a read error is possible. J is TRBJ1-5 and V is TRBV28; D may be TRBD1 (5 bases). This CDR3 has 15 residues. Germline V CDR1 and CDR2: MDHEN, SYDVKM. CDR3 sequence: CASSLYQGGNQPQHF. The DNA for the CDR3 is TGTGCCAGTAGTTTATACCAGGGTGGCAATCAGCCCCAGCATTTT.

Concerning this clonotype: Mismatch with germline at one junction end may stem from a read error. V gene TRBV7-2 combines with J gene TRBJ2-1, with 8 nucleotides matching TRBD1. Germline V gives CDR1 SGHTA, CDR2 FQGNSA. CDR3 length equals 15 residues. CDR3 DNA: TGTGCCAGCAGTTTAGTTGGTCAGGGGGCCGATGAGCAGTTCTTC. This sequence encodes CASSLVGQGADEQFF.

In regard to this clonotype: Likely a read error: the CDR3 ends without its conserved phenylalanine or tryptophan. The J gene is TRBJ2-1, the V gene TRBV6-2 or TRBV6-3; TRBD1 aligns across 8 bases. Per germline, CDR1 MNHEY and CDR2 SVGEGT. The CDR3 spans 15 residues. The CDR3 DNA reads as TGTTCCAGCAGCTTACTCGACAGGGGCTACAATGAGCAGTTCTTA. Translation: CSSSLLDRGYNEQFL.

With respect to this clonotype: Its ends do not fully match the called genes, so a read error is possible. The rearrangement uses TRBV5-1 and TRBJ2-7; 10 positions agree with TRBD2. This CDR3 spans 16 amino acids. Germline V lookup: CDR1 SGHRS, CDR2 YFSETQ. Here the CDR3 reads CASSSMTSGPDYEQYF. The CDR3 DNA is TGCGCCAGTAGCTCTATGACTAGCGGGCCGGACTACGAGCAGTACTTC.

A single count supports this clonotype. At one end, the junction sequence differs from germline, possibly due to a read error. The chain has TRBV4-1 and TRBJ2-7; D perhaps matches TRBD1 (6 bases). The length of the CDR3 is 15 residues. CDR1 and CDR2 (germline): MGHRA, YSYEKL. CDR3 region: CASSRGFQQGNGQYF. In DNA form, the CDR3 reads TGCGCCAGCAGCCGAGGATTCCAACAGGGAAATGGGCAGTATTTC.

Remarks on this clonotype: This CDR3 is missing its conserved last phenylalanine or tryptophan, likely due to a read error. V gene TRBV6-5 combines with J gene TRBJ1-1, with D perhaps matching TRBD1 (5 bases). This CDR3 spans 13 amino acids. Germline-derived CDR1 and CDR2 are MNHEY and SVGAGI. CDR3 region: CAGRAAGPGEAFL. Here the CDR3 DNA reads TGTGCCGGCAGGGCGGCAGGACCGGGCGAAGCTTTCTTA.

The CDR3 DNA follows: TGTGCCAGCAGCTTTGGGGGAGGGGGGCGCTTCAAGCAGTTCTTC. Protein product: CASSFGGGGRFKQFF. The chain combines TRBV11-2 with TRBJ2-1; D possibly corresponds to TRBD2 (7 bases). Germline CDR1 is SGHAT and CDR2 is FQNNGV. This CDR3 comprises 15 residues. Between the trimmed V and J ends, which lost 3 bases and 11 bases, there was a span of 20 bases.

As for this clonotype: Since no conserved phenylalanine or tryptophan closes the CDR3, a read error is the likely cause. The chain links TRBV4-1 to TRBJ2-4; D remains ambiguous. The CDR3 totals 17 residues. CDR1 and CDR2 (germline): MGHRA, YSYEKL. DNA of the CDR3: TGTGCCAGCAGCCAAGATCCCGGTGCAAAAGCCAAAAACATTCAGTACTTA. Translating gives CASSQDPGAKAKNIQYL.

The J gene is TRBJ2-7, the V gene TRBV27; D may be TRBD1 (6 bases). V was trimmed by 3 bases and J by 4 bases, leaving 10 bases between them. The germline V gene encodes CDR1 MNHEY and CDR2 SMNVEV (reference sequence). The CDR3 is 13 amino acids. The CDR3 spells CASSLSGAYEQYF. The CDR3 region has the DNA TGTGCCAGCAGTTTGTCAGGGGCTTACGAGCAGTACTTC.

On this clonotype itself: The germline gene is not matched at one end of the junction; a read error may be the cause. This chain connects TRBV6-6 to TRBJ1-6; 11 bases fit TRBD1. Germline CDR1 MNHNY, CDR2 SVGAGI (reference sequence). The CDR3 sequence is 16 residues long. The CDR3 spells CANIRFPGQGDSPLLF. Here the CDR3 DNA reads TGTGCCAACATAAGATTTCCGGGACAGGGGGACTCACCCCTCCTCTTT.

This chain links TRBV7-8 with TRBJ2-7, with D possibly being TRBD2 (5 bases). This CDR3 comprises 15 residues. Germline lookup yields CDR1 SGHVS and CDR2 FQNEAQ. Trimming removed 6 bases at V and 2 bases at J, with 17 bases between. For the CDR3, the DNA is TGTGCCAGCAGGAAGGAGGATAACCAGGCCTACGAGCAGTACTTC. Translation: CASRKEDNQAYEQYF.

For this clonotype: The junction differs from germline at one of its ends, possibly a read error. J is TRBJ2-2 and V is TRBV30; 11 bases are a match to TRBD2. The CDR3 extends over 15 amino acids. Looked up from germline, CDR1 is GTSNPN and CDR2 is SVGIG (reference sequence). The CDR3 protein is CAWSWLAGGTGELFF. The CDR3 DNA sequence: TGTGCCTGGAGTTGGCTAGCGGGAGGCACCGGGGAGTTGTTTTTT.

This clonotype was detected once. A read error may explain this, as a much larger clone is one base away. The CDR3 does not close with the conserved phenylalanine or tryptophan, likely indicating a read error. V is TRBV5-1 and J is TRBJ2-2; 7 bases fit TRBD1. Germline V gene data show CDR1 as SGHRS and CDR2 as YFSETQ. V shed 3 bases and J 7 bases; nucleotides not matched to a gene: 6. This CDR3 is built from 14 residues. In DNA, the CDR3 is TGCGCCAGCAGCTCGGGGACAGTTAGCGGGGAGCTGTTTCTT. Residues: CASSSGTVSGELFL.

Details on this clonotype: One end of the junction fails to match germline, which may point to a read error. This chain connects TRBV5-4 to TRBJ2-3; a possible D gene is TRBD2 (5 bases). The CDR3 extends over 17 amino acids. Germline loops: CDR1 SGHNT, CDR2 YYREEE (reference sequence). The CDR3 bases are TGTGCCGGCAGTCCGCTGGGAGACCGACCTAGTACAGATACGCAGTATTTT. Its protein is CAGSPLGDRPSTDTQYF.

The chain joins TRBV27 to TRBJ2-7; 8 nucleotides match TRBD2. Per germline, CDR1 MNHEY and CDR2 SMNVEV (reference sequence). V lost 6 bases and J lost 8; bases outside the gene matches: 12. CDR3 length: 14 amino acids. CDR3 DNA sequence: TGTGCCAGCAGCCCTCTTAGCGGGGATTACAAGCAGTACTTC. Translating gives CASSPLSGDYKQYF.

As for this clonotype: The CDR3 end shows no conserved phenylalanine or tryptophan, and so a read error is likely. The chain uses TRBV6-1 and TRBJ2-3; 13 nucleotides align to TRBD2. The CDR3 spans 15 residues. Germline values: CDR1 MNHNS, CDR2 SASEGT. The CDR3 here is CANSELAGGPDTQYL. The DNA for the CDR3 is TGTGCCAACAGTGAACTAGCGGGAGGGCCAGATACGCAGTATCTT.

Details on this clonotype: The CDR3 ends on some other residue instead of the conserved phenylalanine or tryptophan, so this is likely a read error. No DNA is shown, since the ends of the CDR3 on it are uncertain; the CDR3 is the one TCRdb lists. The CDR3 region is CASSSARGREDGYAS. This chain uses TRBV5-4 with TRBJ1-2. The germline V gene has CDR1 SGHNT and CDR2 YYREEE (reference sequence). The CDR3 totals 15 residues, both ends included.

Notes on this clonotype: This could be a read error, since a much larger clone is one nucleotide away. This chain connects TRBV5-1 to TRBJ2-5; D uncertain. The CDR3 length is 15 residues. Between the trimmed V and J ends, which lost 1 base and 5 bases, there was a span of 15 bases. CDR1 is SGHRS and CDR2 is YFSETQ in the germline V gene. The CDR3 is CASSLKASLEETQYF. In nucleotides, the CDR3 is TGCGCCAGCAGCTTGAAGGCCAGCCTGGAGGAGACCCAGTACTTC.

Points on this clonotype: Germline and junction disagree at one end, which may indicate a read error. The chain employs TRBV29-1 and TRBJ2-7; possibly TRBD1 or TRBD2 for D (5 bases each). The CDR3 has 16 residues. CDR1 SQVTM and CDR2 ANQGSEA come from the germline V gene. Here the CDR3 reads CSAVTPGTDTPYDQYF. The CDR3 nucleotides read TGCAGCGCCGTGACACCTGGGACCGACACTCCCTACGACCAGTACTTC.

This clonotype showed up many times. The chain employs TRBV10-3 and TRBJ2-3; D may be TRBD2 (5 bases). This CDR3 contains 10 residues. Germline V gene data show CDR1 as ENHRY and CDR2 as SYGVKD. V lost 10 bases and J 6 bases, leaving 8 bases between the germline ends. CDR3 region: CATLADTQYF. The CDR3 DNA is TGTGCCACCTTAGCGGATACGCAGTATTTT.

Comments on this clonotype: The germline gene is not matched at one end of the junction; a read error may be the cause. The chain has TRBV28 and TRBJ2-1; D may be TRBD1 or TRBD2 (5 bases each). CDR3 size: 15 residues. CDR1 is MDHEN, CDR2 SYDVKM, per germline. CDR3 sequence (DNA): TGTGCCAGCAGTTCCACGGGGCTTGAGGGCAATGAGCGGTTCTTC. The encoded protein is CASSSTGLEGNERFF.

Concerning this clonotype itself: Because it lacks the conserved phenylalanine or tryptophan at the end, this CDR3 is likely a read error. The limits of the CDR3 on the DNA are not certain, so only TCRdb's listed CDR3 is given. The chain uses TRBV7-9 and TRBJ1-2; the table's TRBD1 call for D was not verified on the DNA. Germline CDR1 reads SEHNR; CDR2 reads FQNEAQ (reference sequence). The CDR3 sequence runs 14 residues, both termini included. The CDR3 here is CDSRWDRGFHGYTL.

This clonotype has more than one count but fewer than ten. A much larger clone lies a single base off, so this may be a read error. The chain uses TRBV5-1 and TRBJ2-2; D assignment may be TRBD1 or TRBD2 (5 bases each). The CDR3 length is 16 residues. In germline, CDR1 is SGHRS, CDR2 YFSETQ. CDR3 amino acids: CASSLAGRALDGEPFF. In nucleotides, the CDR3 is TGCGCCAGCAGCTTGGCGGGCAGGGCCCTTGACGGGGAGCCGTTTTTT.

The chain has TRBV29-1 and TRBJ1-1, with a possible D match to TRBD1 (5 bases). With 4 bases removed from V and 0 bases from J, the gap between germline ends came to 15 bases. The CDR3 is 15 amino acids. Germline V gene lookup returns CDR1 SQVTM and CDR2 ANQGSEA. The CDR3 protein is CSVVPGWGVNTEAFF. The CDR3 DNA follows: TGCAGCGTTGTCCCAGGCTGGGGGGTGAACACTGAAGCTTTCTTT. Full variable domain (rest looked up from reference TRBV29-1 and TRBJ1-1): SAVISQKPSRDICQRGTSLTIQCQVDSQVTMMFWYRQQPGQSLTLIATANQGSEATYESGFVIDKFPISRPNLTFSTLTVSNMSPEDSSIYLCSVVPGWGVNTEAFFGQGTRLTVV.

The DNA for the CDR3 is TGTGCCAGCAGCTTAGAGAGGCAGGGTTCCTACGAGTGGTACTTC. Residues: CASSLERQGSYEWYF. The J gene is TRBJ2-7, the V gene TRBV11-2; D may be TRBD1 (5 bases). Germline loops: CDR1 SGHAT, CDR2 FQNNGV. The CDR3 extends over 15 amino acids. Trimming pared 0 bases from V and 12 bases from J, leaving 21 bases between.

Note on this clonotype: The junction does not match germline at one end; this may be a read error. The chain links TRBV30 to TRBJ1-1; D remains ambiguous. From germline, CDR1 is GTSNPN and CDR2 SVGIG (reference sequence). The CDR3 covers 13 residues. Here the CDR3 reads CVWSIGRAGETFF. Written as DNA, the CDR3 is TGTGTCTGGAGTATCGGGAGGGCCGGTGAAACTTTCTTT.

On this clonotype itself: At one end the junction does not follow the germline gene, possibly because of a read error. The chain joins TRBV6-2 or TRBV6-3 to TRBJ1-2; TRBD1 matches 8 bases. Per germline, CDR1 MNHEY and CDR2 SVGEGT. The CDR3 is 15 amino acids. DNA for the CDR3: TGTGCCAGCAGTTACTCGGCAGGGGGCAACTACGGCTACACCTTC. This encodes CASSYSAGGNYGYTF.

The chain couples TRBV29-1 to TRBJ1-5; no definite D call. CDR1 SQVTM and CDR2 ANQGSEA come from the germline V gene. V lost 8 bases to trimming and J lost 4 bases, with 15 bases between them. This CDR3 has 13 residues. CDR3: CSLLEQSNQPQHF. The CDR3 DNA reads TGCAGCCTTTTGGAACAGTCAAATCAGCCCCAGCATTTT.